Below, 9 T cell receptor beta chains from the same sample are listed, as sequenced in a study of T cell repertoires in cytomegalovirus infection (dated by TCRdb to about 2019). The instrument given in TCRdb is Illumina HiSeq 1500. Clones were called with MiXCR by TCRdb after fastp trimmed the public reads at Q25, and only in-frame beta chains were retained. Duplicate CDR3 protein sequences are folded into a single record with the most common DNA and genes. In this sample the table shows 250,000 to 400,000 distinct CDR3 sequences, roughly 25% of which occur a single time. The ten biggest clones cover about an eighth of the sample. These TCRs are of unknown antigen specificity. The treatment or condition label on this specimen signifies: in vitro stimulation with specific CMV peptide epitopes to enrich CMV-specific T cells. The sample here was cultured PBMCs, taken from culture after CMV antigen stimulation. These receptor sequences come from a human donor in good health (CMV status not recorded). Some clones in this sample may be carry-over from other donors' samples.

This clonotype has only a few counts. This chain links TRBV6-6 with TRBJ1-6; no clear D gene. The ends were cut back, 8 bases at V and 8 bases at J, with 10 bases in the middle. The CDR3 loop spans 12 amino acids. Germline assignment: CDR1 MNHNY and CDR2 SVGAGI (reference sequence). The CDR3 bases are TGTGCCAGCGGGGAGTGGGATTCACCCCTCCACTTT. This codes for CASGEWDSPLHF.

This chain uses TRBV7-9 with TRBJ2-2; 8 bases are a match to TRBD2. Trimming cost V 0 bases and J 4 bases; bases outside gene matches: 4. Germline loops: CDR1 SEHNR, CDR2 FQNEAQ (reference sequence). This CDR3 has 16 amino acids. CDR3 coding DNA: TGTGCCAGCAGCTTAGCTAGCGGGATCGGCACCGGGGAGCTGTTTTTT. It translates to CASSLASGIGTGELFF.

The chain recombines TRBV7-6 with TRBJ2-3; D is unclear. From germline, CDR1 is SGHVS and CDR2 FNYEAQ. Trimming cost V 10 bases and J 4 bases, with 9 bases left between them. The CDR3 length is 11 residues. DNA for the CDR3: TGTGCCACCCGTCGGTCAGATACGCAGTATTTT. This gives the protein CATRRSDTQYF.

This clonotype was counted many times. This chain links TRBV7-2 with TRBJ2-3; 11 positions agree with TRBD2. The germline V gene has CDR1 SGHTA and CDR2 FQGNSA. CDR3 length: 16 residues. Trimming took 3 bases from V and 3 from J; bases not matched to a gene: 5. The CDR3 nucleotides read TGTGCCAGCAGCTTCGACACTAGCGGGAGAACAGATACGCAGTATTTT. Translating gives CASSFDTSGRTDTQYF. Looking up the rest from reference TRBV7-2 and TRBJ2-3 gives the full variable domain: GAGVSQSPSNKVTEKGKDVELRCDPISGHTALYWYRQSLGQGLEFLIYFQGNSAPDKSGLPSDRFSAERTGGSVSTLTIQRTQQEDSAVYLCASSFDTSGRTDTQYFGPGTRLTVL.

V gene TRBV19 combines with J gene TRBJ2-1; no definite D call. The CDR3 is 12 amino acids. Trimming cost V 5 bases and J 7 bases, with 9 bases left between them. Germline CDR1 reads LNHDA; CDR2 reads SQIVND (reference sequence). The CDR3 bases are TGTGCCAGTAGTGAACAGACTAATGAGCAGTTCTTC. Translation gives CASSEQTNEQFF.

Written as DNA, the CDR3 is TGTGCCAGCAGTTACTCGATAGCGGCCACGAACACCGGGGAGCTGTTTTTT. Its translation: CASSYSIAATNTGELFF. The rearrangement uses TRBV6-2 or TRBV6-3 and TRBJ2-2; D perhaps matches TRBD2 (6 bases). The CDR3 contains 17 residues. Looked up from germline, CDR1 is MNHEY and CDR2 is SVGEGT. Trimming removed 0 bases from V and 0 bases from J, with 11 bases in between.

The V gene is TRBV24-1, the J gene TRBJ2-6; 11 nucleotides align to TRBD2. The CDR3 extends over 20 amino acids. Looked up from germline, CDR1 is KGHDR and CDR2 is SFDVKD. The V and J ends lost 4 bases and 0 bases, in that order; junction bases with no gene match: 10. This chain's CDR3 is CATSELWTSGPISGANVLTF. The CDR3 DNA is TGTGCCACCAGTGAGTTATGGACTAGCGGGCCGATCTCTGGGGCCAACGTCCTGACTTTC.

V gene TRBV7-2 combines with J gene TRBJ2-3; 7 nucleotides agree with TRBD2. Trimming at V came to 3 bases and at J to 2 bases, leaving 2 bases not matched to a gene. The germline V gene has CDR1 SGHTA and CDR2 FQGNSA. The length of the CDR3 is 14 residues. CDR3 sequence reads: CASSFGLVTDTQYF. CDR3 nucleotides: TGTGCCAGCAGCTTTGGACTAGTCACAGATACGCAGTATTTT.

Concerning this clonotype itself: The junction departs from the called germline gene at one end, perhaps through a read error. This sequence joins TRBV7-7 and TRBJ2-5; TRBD2 is a possible D gene (5 bases). This CDR3 is 13 amino acids long. CDR1 and CDR2 from the germline V gene are SSHAT and FNYEAQ (reference sequence). The CDR3 DNA is TGTGCTAGCAGTTCGGACGGGAAAACGACCCAGTACTTC. It is translated as CASSSDGKTTQYF.